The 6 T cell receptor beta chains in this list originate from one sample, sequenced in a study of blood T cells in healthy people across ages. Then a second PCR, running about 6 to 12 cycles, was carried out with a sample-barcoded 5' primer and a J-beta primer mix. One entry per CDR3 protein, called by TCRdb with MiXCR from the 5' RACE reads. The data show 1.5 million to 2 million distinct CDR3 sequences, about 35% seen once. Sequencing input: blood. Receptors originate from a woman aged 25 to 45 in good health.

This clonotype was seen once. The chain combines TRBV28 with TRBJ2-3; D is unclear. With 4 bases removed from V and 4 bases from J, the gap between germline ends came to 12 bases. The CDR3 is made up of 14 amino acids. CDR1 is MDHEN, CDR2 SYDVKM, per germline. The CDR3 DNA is TGTGCCAGCAGTTCCGCCGACCACGCAGATACGCAGTATTTT. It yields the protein CASSSADHADTQYF. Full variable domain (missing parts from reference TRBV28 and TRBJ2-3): DVKVTQSSRYLVKRTGEKVFLECVQDMDHENMFWYRQDPGLGLRLIYFSYDVKMKEKGDIPEGYSVSREKKERFSLILESASTNQTSMYLCASSSADHADTQYFGPGTRLTVL.

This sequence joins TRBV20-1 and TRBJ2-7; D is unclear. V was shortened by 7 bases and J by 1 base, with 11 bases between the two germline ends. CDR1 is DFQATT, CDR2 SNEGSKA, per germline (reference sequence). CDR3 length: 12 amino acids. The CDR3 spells CSGSPPSYEQYF. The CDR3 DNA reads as TGCAGTGGTTCTCCTCCGTCCTACGAGCAGTACTTC.

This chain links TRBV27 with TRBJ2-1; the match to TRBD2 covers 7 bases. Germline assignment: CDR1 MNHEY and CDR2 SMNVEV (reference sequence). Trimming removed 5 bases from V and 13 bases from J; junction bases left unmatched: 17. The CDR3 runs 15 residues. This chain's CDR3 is CASSPGTIGRSVQFF. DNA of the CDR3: TGTGCCAGCAGTCCAGGGACTATCGGGAGGTCCGTACAGTTCTTC.

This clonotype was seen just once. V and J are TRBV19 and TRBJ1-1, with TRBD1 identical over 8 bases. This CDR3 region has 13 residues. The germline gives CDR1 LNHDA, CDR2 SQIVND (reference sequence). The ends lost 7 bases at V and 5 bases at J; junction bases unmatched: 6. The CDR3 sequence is CASTGDRSTEAFF. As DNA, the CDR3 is TGTGCCAGTACGGGGGACAGGAGTACTGAAGCTTTCTTT.

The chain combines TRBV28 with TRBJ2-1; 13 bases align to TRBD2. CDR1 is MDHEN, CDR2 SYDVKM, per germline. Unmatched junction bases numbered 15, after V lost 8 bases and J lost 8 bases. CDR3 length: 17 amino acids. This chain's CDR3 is CASQTRGWTSGSYEQFF. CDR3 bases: TGTGCCAGCCAGACTAGGGGTTGGACTAGCGGGAGCTATGAGCAGTTCTTC.

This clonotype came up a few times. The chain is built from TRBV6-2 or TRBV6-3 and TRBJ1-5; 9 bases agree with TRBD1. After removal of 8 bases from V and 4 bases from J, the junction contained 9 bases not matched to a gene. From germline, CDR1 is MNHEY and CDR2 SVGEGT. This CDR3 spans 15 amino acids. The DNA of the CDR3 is TGTGCCAGCTCACGAGACAGGGGGGGTAATCAGCCCCAGCATTTT. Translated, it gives CASSRDRGGNQPQHF.